Shown below are 21 T cell receptor beta chains from a single sample sequenced in a study of a mutant IDH1 vaccine in newly diagnosed glioma. Some clones are missing from TCRdb's copy, which holds only in-frame ones; the method was immunoSEQ multiplex PCR. The sample records tens of thousands of clones, roughly 90% being singletons. Their antigens are not known. As for time point: week 5, during vaccination. Every vaccination contained 300 ug of the mutant IDH1 20-mer peptide and was paired with topical imiquimod. The sample in question was PBMCs, obtained from a glioma patient whose treatment included an IDH1 peptide vaccine. These receptors were collected from a woman aged 45-59 years with glioma.

The J gene is TRBJ2-3, the V gene TRBV6-5, with D possibly being TRBD2 (6 bases). This CDR3 is 15 amino acids long. V lost 5 bases, J lost 7 bases, and 19 bases lay in between. The germline CDR1 and CDR2 sequences are MNHEY and SVGAGI. The CDR3 loop is CASSPRRDSQNTQYF. In DNA, the CDR3 is TGTGCCAGCAGTCCCAGAAGGGACTCGCAAAATACGCAGTATTTT.

V gene TRBV5-6 combines with J gene TRBJ1-5; D is undetermined. CDR3 length equals 15 residues. Per the germline V gene, CDR1 is SGHDT and CDR2 is YYEEEE. V gave up 0 bases and J gave up 6 bases, with 13 bases separating them. As DNA, the CDR3 is TGTGCCAGCAGCTTGGCAGCAGGCAGTGGTCAGCCCCAGCATTTT. Amino acid sequence: CASSLAAGSGQPQHF.

This clone was detected only once. The chain recombines TRBV7-9 with TRBJ2-1; D is uncertain. Germline V gives CDR1 SEHNR, CDR2 FQNEAQ (reference sequence). Between the trimmed V and J ends, which lost 5 bases and 0 bases, there was a span of 14 bases. The CDR3 extends over 16 amino acids. CDR3 region: CASSLGTYSSYNEQFF. As DNA, the CDR3 is TGTGCCAGCAGCCTGGGTACGTACAGCTCCTACAATGAGCAGTTCTTC.

This clone has just a few counts. The DNA is omitted, as the CDR3 cannot be located on it reliably, and the CDR3 follows TCRdb's listing. The J gene is TRBJ2-1, the V gene TRBV12-2; whether TRBD1, the table's D call, matches the DNA was not checked. TRBV12-2 is a listed pseudogene. The CDR3 length equals 16 residues, ends included. CDR3 region: CASRFALGTGTNEQFF.

This chain links TRBV29-1 with TRBJ2-3, with D unclear. Germline V gives CDR1 SQVTM, CDR2 ANQGSEA. The V end lost 4 bases, the J end lost 6 bases, and 14 bases lay between the germline ends. CDR3 length: 13 residues. CDR3 amino acids: CSVVLETRDTQYF. The CDR3 region has the DNA TGCAGCGTTGTTTTAGAGACAAGGGATACGCAGTATTTT.

This sequence joins TRBV10-2 and TRBJ2-1, with TRBD1 identical over 7 bases. CDR3 size: 14 residues. J lost 0 bases, V lost 8 bases, and 4 bases had no gene match. Germline lookup yields CDR1 WSHSY and CDR2 SAAADI. The CDR3 reads CASLDRSSYNEQFF. CDR3 nucleotide sequence: TGCGCCAGCCTGGACAGGAGCTCCTACAATGAGCAGTTCTTC.

The sample holds one count of this clone. This chain joins TRBV9 and TRBJ2-7, with TRBD2 matching 11 bases. The V segment lost 2 bases and the J segment 2 bases; nucleotides outside the gene matches: 9. The CDR3 extends over 17 amino acids. Germline CDR1 is SGDLS and CDR2 is YYNGEE. CDR3 loop: CASSVGLLAGGPYEQYF. DNA for the CDR3: TGTGCCAGCAGCGTGGGTCTTCTAGCGGGAGGTCCCTACGAGCAGTACTTC.

This chain links TRBV13 with TRBJ2-7, with 9 bases identical to TRBD2. CDR3 length equals 15 residues. The germline V gene encodes CDR1 PRHDT and CDR2 FYEKMQ (reference sequence). Trimming at V came to 5 bases and at J to 0 bases, leaving 5 bases not matched to a gene. The CDR3 sequence is CASSPPSGTSYEQYF. CDR3 coding DNA: TGTGCCAGCAGCCCGCCTAGCGGGACCTCCTACGAGCAGTACTTC.

The V call is TRBV5-4, the J call TRBJ2-3; TRBD2 might be the D (5 bases). The V and J ends lost 3 bases and 3 bases respectively, with 11 bases between them. Germline loops: CDR1 SGHNT, CDR2 YYREEE (reference sequence). The CDR3 contains 14 residues. CDR3 in amino acids: CASSSPKRTDTQYF. The CDR3 DNA sequence: TGTGCCAGCAGCTCCCCCAAGCGGACAGATACGCAGTATTTT.

The genes are TRBV18 and TRBJ2-1; TRBD2 aligns across 10 bases. J gave up 9 bases and V 3 bases, and 2 bases lay outside the gene matches. The germline gives CDR1 KGHSH, CDR2 LQKENI. This CDR3 is built from 13 residues. The CDR3 DNA follows: TGTGCCAGCTCACCTCTAGCGGGAGTTGAGCAGTTCTTC. Encoded protein: CASSPLAGVEQFF.

In its sample, this clone was seen a few times. The V gene is TRBV28, the J gene TRBJ2-3; perhaps D is TRBD1 or TRBD2 (6 bases each). Germline V gene lookup returns CDR1 MDHEN and CDR2 SYDVKM. V was pared by 5 bases and J by 1 base, with 13 bases between. The CDR3 has 15 amino acids. This chain's CDR3 is CASSPHGGGTDTQYF. CDR3 nucleotide sequence: TGTGCCAGCAGTCCCCACGGGGGCGGCACAGATACGCAGTATTTT. Variable domain in full (rest from reference TRBV28 and TRBJ2-3): DVKVTQSSRYLVKRTGEKVFLECVQDMDHENMFWYRQDPGLGLRLIYFSYDVKMKEKGDIPEGYSVSREKKERFSLILESASTNQTSMYLCASSPHGGGTDTQYFGPGTRLTVL.

J is TRBJ2-2 and V is TRBV5-1, with D unresolved. Germline CDR1 is SGHRS and CDR2 is YFSETQ. V lost 7 bases, J lost 0 bases, and 4 bases lay in between. This CDR3 is built from 12 residues. CDR3 protein: CASSANTGELFF. The CDR3 DNA reads TGCGCCAGCTCCGCGAACACCGGGGAGCTGTTTTTT. Variable domain in full (rest from reference TRBV5-1 and TRBJ2-2): KAGVTQTPRYLIKTRGQQVTLSCSPISGHRSVSWYQQTPGQGLQFLFEYFSETQRNKGNFPGRFSGRQFSNSRSEMNVSTLELGDSALYLCASSANTGELFFGEGSRLTVL.

To note about this clone: One end of the junction does not line up with germline, which may come from a read error. The gene calls are TRBV9 and TRBJ2-1, with D possibly called TRBD1 or TRBD2 (6 bases each). This CDR3 has 15 amino acids. Germline V gene data show CDR1 as SGDLS and CDR2 as YYNGEE. The CDR3 protein is CVSSVVGGGANEQFF. As DNA, the CDR3 is TGTGTCAGCAGCGTAGTAGGGGGAGGCGCAAATGAGCAGTTCTTC.

The chain couples TRBV6-5 to TRBJ1-1; D uncertain. V shed 2 bases and J shed 6 bases, with 7 bases lying between them. The length of the CDR3 is 12 residues. CDR1 MNHEY and CDR2 SVGAGI come from the germline V gene. CDR3 loop: CASSYLGSEAFF. The CDR3 DNA is TGTGCCAGCAGTTACCTAGGCTCTGAAGCTTTCTTT.

The chain has TRBV5-6 and TRBJ1-5, with TRBD1 matching 8 bases. Trimming took 4 bases from V and 3 from J; bases not matched to a gene: 9. This CDR3 contains 16 residues. The germline V gene encodes CDR1 SGHDT and CDR2 YYEEEE. CDR3 nucleotides: TGTGCCAGCAGCCCCAATTGGGACAGGCACAATCAGCCCCAGCATTTT. Its protein is CASSPNWDRHNQPQHF.

The rearrangement links TRBV29-1 to TRBJ2-5; D uncertain. The DNA matches TRBJ2-7 better at its end, which makes the J call doubtful. CDR3 length equals 14 residues. Germline V gene sequence: CDR1 SQVTM, CDR2 ANQGSEA. Here the CDR3 DNA reads TGCAGCGTTGTAGAACCCCGTCCTCCGTACGAGCAGTACTTC. Its translation: CSVVEPRPPYEQYF.

The chain links TRBV7-9 to TRBJ1-1, with TRBD1 matching over 7 bases. CDR1 is SEHNR and CDR2 is FQNEAQ in the germline V gene (reference sequence). The CDR3 spans 14 residues. V was clipped by 3 bases and J by 3 bases; unmatched bases: 4. The CDR3 protein is CASSFEGAHTEAFF. The DNA for the CDR3 is TGTGCCAGCAGCTTTGAGGGGGCCCACACTGAAGCTTTCTTT.

The J gene is TRBJ2-7, the V gene TRBV10-3; a weak D match, TRBD1 (5 bases). The CDR3 runs 14 residues. Trimming cost V 2 bases and J 1 base, with 9 bases left between them. The V gene's germline CDR1 is ENHRY and CDR2 SYGVKD. The CDR3, as DNA: TGTGCCATCAGTGAGGGCAGGGCGTCCTACGAGCAGTACTTC. Its protein is CAISEGRASYEQYF.

In regard to this clone: The same CDR3 is also encoded by other DNA sequences in this sample. CDR3 coding DNA: TGTGCCAGCAGCTCTCAAGAGACCCAGTACTTC. Its translation is CASSSQETQYF. The rearrangement uses TRBV7-9 and TRBJ2-5; D ambiguous. The CDR3 spans 11 residues. V lost 4 bases to trimming and J lost 2 bases, with 2 bases between them. CDR1 and CDR2 (germline): SEHNR, FQNEAQ (reference sequence).

This chain connects TRBV6-1 to TRBJ2-1; D ambiguous. The CDR3 covers 13 residues. V was clipped by 6 bases and J by 1 base, with 7 bases between them. Germline V gene data show CDR1 as MNHNS and CDR2 as SASEGT. In nucleotides, the CDR3 is TGTGCCAGCAGGGCAGATTCCTACAATGAGCAGTTCTTC. This sequence encodes CASRADSYNEQFF.

The rearrangement joins TRBV4-1 to TRBJ1-3; D is possibly TRBD1 (6 bases). The CDR3 spans 17 residues. Germline V gives CDR1 MGHRA, CDR2 YSYEKL. V was shortened by 2 bases and J by 4 bases, with 18 bases between the two germline ends. CDR3 residues: CASSQFSSGGSGNTIYF. The CDR3 DNA follows: TGCGCCAGCAGCCAATTCTCCTCCGGGGGCTCAGGAAACACCATATATTTT.